Reported below is one T cell receptor beta chain. This sample stems from a study of blood T cell repertoires in COVID-19. Background on the study: T cells, B-cell-depleted T cells, or PBMCs supplied cDNA or gDNA.

Cohorts were based on clinical histories the participants reported. Data came from immunoSEQ multiplex PCR; TCRdb stores just in-frame clones and leaves some out. Of over 350,000 clones in the sample, roughly 90% were seen once. The origin of this receptor is a woman in her 30s with acute COVID-19. The material sequenced was PBMCs or T cells enriched from blood (not recorded which).

This CDR3 reads CASSQPTNTPTDTQYF. CDR3 sequence (DNA): TGCGCCAGCAGCCAACCGACAAACACCCCCACAGATACGCAGTATTTT. This chain uses TRBV5-1 with TRBJ2-3, with D unresolved. The V gene lost 4 bases and the J gene lost 2 bases, with 17 bases spanning the gap. The CDR3 contains 16 residues. Germline lookup yields CDR1 SGHRS and CDR2 YFSETQ.